This T cell receptor beta chain derives from a study of sequential checkpoint blockade in melanoma. Study in general: Patients were randomized 1:1 to nivolumab-then-ipilimumab or ipilimumab-then-nivolumab first-line.

Treatment noted: randomized to nivolumab then ipilimumab (arm A) or the reverse (arm B). None of the patients previously received DNA-damaging chemotherapy. Live CD3+CD8+ CD19− CD56− cells were sorted from PBMCs. The CDR3 sequence is 14 residues long. From germline, CDR1 is SEHNR and CDR2 FQNEAQ (reference sequence). V was trimmed by 2 bases and J by 5 bases, leaving 13 bases between them. Here immunoSEQ multiplex PCR was the method, and the copy in TCRdb shows in-frame clones only, minus some. This sample yields around 21,000 clones, of which roughly 82% are seen a single time; around 50% belongs to the top ten.

This clonotype originated in a human donor with melanoma. The V gene is TRBV7-9, the J gene TRBJ2-7, with D possibly being TRBD2 (6 bases). The material sequenced was CD8+ T cells sorted from blood (inferred from file names), taken from a patient given nivolumab and ipilimumab in sequence. CDR3 in DNA: TGTGCCAGCAGCTTATCAGGAGGGCGGGACGAGCAGTACTTC. Translation: CASSLSGGRDEQYF.